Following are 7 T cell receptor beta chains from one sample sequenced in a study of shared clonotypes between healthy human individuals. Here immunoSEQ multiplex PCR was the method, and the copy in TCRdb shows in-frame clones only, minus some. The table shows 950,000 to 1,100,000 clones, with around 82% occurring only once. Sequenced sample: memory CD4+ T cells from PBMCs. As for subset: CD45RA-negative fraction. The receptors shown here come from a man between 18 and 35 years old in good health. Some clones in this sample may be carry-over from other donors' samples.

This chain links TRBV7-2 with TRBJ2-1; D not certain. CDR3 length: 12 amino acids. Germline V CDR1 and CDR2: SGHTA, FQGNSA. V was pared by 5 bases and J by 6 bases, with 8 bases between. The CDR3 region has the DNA TGTGCCAGCAGCCACCCGGGCAATGAGCAGTTCTTC. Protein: CASSHPGNEQFF.

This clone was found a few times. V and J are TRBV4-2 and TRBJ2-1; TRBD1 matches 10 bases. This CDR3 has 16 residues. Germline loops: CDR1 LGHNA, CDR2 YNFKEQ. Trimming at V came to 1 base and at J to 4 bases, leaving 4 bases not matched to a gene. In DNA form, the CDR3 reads TGTGCCAGCAGCCAAGGGCCGGGACAGGGGTACAATGAGCAGTTCTTC. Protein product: CASSQGPGQGYNEQFF.

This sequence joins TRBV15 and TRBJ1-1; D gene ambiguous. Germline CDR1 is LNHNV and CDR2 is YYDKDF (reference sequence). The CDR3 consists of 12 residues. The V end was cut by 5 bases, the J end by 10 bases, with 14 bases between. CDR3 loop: CATSGSPVGAFF. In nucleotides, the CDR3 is TGTGCCACCAGCGGAAGTCCCGTGGGAGCTTTCTTT. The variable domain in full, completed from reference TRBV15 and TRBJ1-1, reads DAMVIQNPRYQVTQFGKPVTLSCSQTLNHNVMYWYQQKSSQAPKLLFHYYDKDFNNEADTPDNFQSRRPNTSFCFLDIRSPGLGDTAMYLCATSGSPVGAFFGQGTRLTVV.

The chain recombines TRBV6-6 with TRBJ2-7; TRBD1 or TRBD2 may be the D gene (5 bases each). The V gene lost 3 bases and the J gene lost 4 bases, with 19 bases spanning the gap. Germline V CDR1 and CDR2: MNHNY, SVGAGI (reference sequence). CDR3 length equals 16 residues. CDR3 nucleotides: TGTGCCAGCAGTTATCTCACGAGGGGTCTTACTTACGAGCAGTACTTC. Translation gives CASSYLTRGLTYEQYF.

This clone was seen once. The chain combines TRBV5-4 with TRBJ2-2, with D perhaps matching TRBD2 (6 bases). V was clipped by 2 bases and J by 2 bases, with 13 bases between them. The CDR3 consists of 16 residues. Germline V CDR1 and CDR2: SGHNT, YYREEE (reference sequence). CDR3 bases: TGTGCCAGCAGCTTCGGGGGACTCGACAACACCGGGGAGCTGTTTTTT. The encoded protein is CASSFGGLDNTGELFF.

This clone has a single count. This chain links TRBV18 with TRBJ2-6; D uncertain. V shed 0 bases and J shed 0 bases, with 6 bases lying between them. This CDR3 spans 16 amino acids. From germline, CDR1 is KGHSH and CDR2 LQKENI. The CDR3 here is CASSPPGGSGANVLTF. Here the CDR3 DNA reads TGTGCCAGCTCACCACCGGGCGGCTCTGGGGCCAACGTCCTGACTTTC.

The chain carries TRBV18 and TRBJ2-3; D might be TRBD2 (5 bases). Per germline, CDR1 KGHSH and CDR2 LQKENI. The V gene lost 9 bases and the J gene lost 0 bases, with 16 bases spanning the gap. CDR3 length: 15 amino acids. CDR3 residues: CASRRSQTSTDTQYF. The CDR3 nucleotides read TGTGCCAGTCGGAGGAGTCAAACTAGCACAGATACGCAGTATTTT. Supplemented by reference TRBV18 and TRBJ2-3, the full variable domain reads NAGVMQNPRHLVRRRGQEARLRCSPMKGHSHVYWYRQLPEEGLKFMVYLQKENIIDESGMPKERFSAEFPKEGPSILRIQQVVRGDSAAYFCASRRSQTSTDTQYFGPGTRLTVL.